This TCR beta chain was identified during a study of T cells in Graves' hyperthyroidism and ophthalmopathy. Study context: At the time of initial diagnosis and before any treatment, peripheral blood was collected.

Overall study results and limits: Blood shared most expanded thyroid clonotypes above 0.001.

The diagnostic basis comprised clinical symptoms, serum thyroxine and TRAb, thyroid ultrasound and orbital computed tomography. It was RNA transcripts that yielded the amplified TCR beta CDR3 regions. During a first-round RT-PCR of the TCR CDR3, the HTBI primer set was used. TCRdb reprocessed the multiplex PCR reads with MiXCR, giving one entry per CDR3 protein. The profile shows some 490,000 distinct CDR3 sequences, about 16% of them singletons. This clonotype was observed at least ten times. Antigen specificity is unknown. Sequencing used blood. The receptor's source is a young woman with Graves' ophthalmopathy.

The CDR3 DNA is TGTGCCAGCAGCTTAGTGGCGGGGGCCCCCTACGAGCAGTACTTC. Translation gives CASSLVAGAPYEQYF. The chain recombines TRBV7-2 with TRBJ2-7, with D possibly matching TRBD2 (7 bases). Trimming took off 1 base at V and 2 bases at J, with 12 bases between the two ends. Looked up from germline, CDR1 is SGHTA and CDR2 is FQGNSA. The CDR3 totals 15 residues. Full variable domain (rest looked up from reference TRBV7-2 and TRBJ2-7): GAGVSQSPSNKVTEKGKDVELRCDPISGHTALYWYRQSLGQGLEFLIYFQGNSAPDKSGLPSDRFSAERTGGSVSTLTIQRTQQEDSAVYLCASSLVAGAPYEQYFGPGTRLTVT.